The TCR beta chain described here comes from a study of cytomegalovirus exposure and HLA in healthy donors. Study-level findings and limits: Among TCR beta chains, those listed as cytomegalovirus-associated numbered some 160.

Regarding this clone: Its antigen is not identified.

V dropped 1 base and J dropped 1; count of bases not matched to a gene: 3. Germline V gene sequence: CDR1 LGHNA, CDR2 YSLEER. The CDR3 is 16 amino acids. 13 Jbeta primers and 60 Vbeta primers were used for the PCR. Clones were sequenced by immunoSEQ multiplex PCR, and TCRdb holds only the in-frame ones, with some missing. The sample lists under 60,000 clones; approximately 84% were seen once. What was sequenced was PBMCs. This receptor was obtained from a man aged 50-59 years in good health and CMV-seronegative. The chain joins TRBV4-3 to TRBJ2-2; TRBD2 agrees at 7 bases. DNA for the CDR3: TGCGCCAGCAGCCAAGGGGCGGGGGTGAACACCGGGGAGCTGTTTTTT. Translation: CASSQGAGVNTGELFF.